This TCR beta chain was captured in a study of T cells in Graves' hyperthyroidism and ophthalmopathy. The investigators amplified TCR beta CDR3 regions from RNA transcripts. With the HTBI primer set, the TCR CDR3 went through a first round of RT-PCR. MiXCR, applied by TCRdb to the multiplex PCR reads, yields one record per CDR3 protein. The table has a few hundred thousand distinct CDR3 sequences, 14% seen once; the top ten hold 15% to 20%. Trimming cost V 5 bases and J 5 bases; bases outside gene matches: 7. The germline V gene has CDR1 MNHNS and CDR2 SASEGT. The CDR3 covers 15 residues. The study's findings and limits: From stable hyperthyroidism, ophthalmopathy was separated by a 13 V-J model.

This clonotype was counted only a few times. Its antigen remains unidentified. The sample consisted of blood. The TCR was taken from a woman in her twenties or thirties with Graves' ophthalmopathy. The chain is built from TRBV6-1 and TRBJ2-1; 9 bases are shared with TRBD2. CDR3 DNA sequence: TGTGCCAGCAGTCTCGGACTAGCGCCACACAATGAGCAGTTCTTC. Its protein product is CASSLGLAPHNEQFF.